These 26 T cell receptor beta chains were all obtained from the same sample, sequenced in a study of T cell changes during pregnancy in multiple sclerosis. Libraries were prepared by immunoSEQ multiplex PCR; TCRdb keeps only in-frame clonotypes and omits some of them. The sample yields some 74,000 clones, roughly 90% seen once. Here the sequenced sample was peripheral blood, taken after pregnancy. All receptors come from a female donor in good health, enrolled as a control in a pregnancy study.

This chain connects TRBV2 to TRBJ2-7; a weak D match, TRBD2 (5 bases). The CDR3 sequence is 14 residues long. V lost 2 bases to trimming and J lost 4 bases, with 12 bases between them. Germline-derived CDR1 and CDR2 are SNHLY and FYNNEI. Here the CDR3 DNA reads TGTGCCAGCAGTGAATCAAGAGGGCGATACGAGCAGTACTTC. Its translation is CASSESRGRYEQYF.

The rearrangement links TRBV28 to TRBJ1-6; D not resolved. This CDR3 has 16 residues. Trimming removed 0 bases at V and 6 bases at J, with 12 bases between. From germline, CDR1 is MDHEN and CDR2 SYDVKM. CDR3 DNA: TGTGCCAGCAGTTTATGGTCGACGGAGGGTAATTCACCCCTCCACTTT. The encoded protein is CASSLWSTEGNSPLHF.

The chain joins TRBV6-1 to TRBJ1-2; 8 nucleotides agree with TRBD1. V lost 2 bases, J lost 2 bases, and 1 base stayed unmatched. Germline V lookup: CDR1 MNHNS, CDR2 SASEGT. CDR3 length equals 14 residues. This chain's CDR3 is CASSEYRGNYGYTF. The CDR3 DNA reads as TGTGCCAGCAGTGAATACAGGGGGAACTATGGCTACACCTTC.

This clone was picked up one time. This chain uses TRBV27 with TRBJ2-5; the match to TRBD2 covers 9 bases. V was pared by 10 bases and J by 5 bases, with 11 bases of the junction left unmatched. This CDR3 spans 14 amino acids. Per the germline V gene, CDR1 is MNHEY and CDR2 is SMNVEV (reference sequence). Here the CDR3 reads CATKERGVGETQYF. The CDR3 DNA reads TGTGCCACCAAGGAGCGGGGGGTAGGTGAGACCCAGTACTTC.

The chain is built from TRBV5-8 and TRBJ1-5; D is ambiguous. Germline V CDR1 and CDR2: SGHTS, YDEGEE. The ends were cut back, 1 base at V and 7 bases at J, with 6 bases in the middle. This CDR3 has 12 residues. The CDR3: CASSLWAQPQHF. CDR3 nucleotide sequence: TGTGCCAGCAGCTTGTGGGCCCAGCCCCAGCATTTT.

This clone was picked up one time. The rearrangement links TRBV11-3 to TRBJ1-5; D remains unclear. The CDR3 length is 17 residues. Germline V gene data show CDR1 as SGHNT and CDR2 as YENEEA. Trimming removed 1 base from V and 5 bases from J, with 18 bases in between. CDR3 coding DNA: TGTGCCAGCAGCTTAGGCCGGGTAATCTCTTGGGATCAGCCCCAGCATTTT. It codes for CASSLGRVISWDQPQHF.

The J gene is TRBJ2-5, the V gene TRBV30; 7 positions agree with TRBD2. The germline CDR1 and CDR2 sequences are GTSNPN and SVGIG (reference sequence). CDR3 length: 14 amino acids. Losses at the gene ends were 2 bases for V and 3 bases for J; bases not matched to a gene: 6. DNA for the CDR3: TGTGCCTGGAGTCGCCTAGCGGAGAAAGAGACCCAGTACTTC. It yields the protein CAWSRLAEKETQYF.

This chain links TRBV27 with TRBJ2-2; D gene unclear. Per germline, CDR1 MNHEY and CDR2 SMNVEV (reference sequence). With 1 base removed from V and 2 bases from J, the gap between germline ends came to 8 bases. This CDR3 has 15 amino acids. CDR3 DNA sequence: TGTGCCAGCAGTTTATTTGCGACTAACACCGGGGAGCTGTTTTTT. Translated: CASSLFATNTGELFF.

The rearrangement links TRBV5-6 to TRBJ2-5; 11 bases are a match to TRBD1. The CDR3 totals 15 residues. The J segment lost 5 bases and the V segment lost 4 bases, leaving 7 bases of the junction unmatched. Germline V gene data show CDR1 as SGHDT and CDR2 as YYEEEE. The chain's CDR3 is CASSLRTGGGETQYF. CDR3 nucleotides: TGTGCCAGCAGCCTAAGGACAGGGGGCGGGGAGACCCAGTACTTC. Full variable domain (rest looked up from reference TRBV5-6 and TRBJ2-5): DAGVTQSPTHLIKTRGQQVTLRCSPKSGHDTVSWYQQALGQGPQFIFQYYEEEERQRGNFPDRFSGHQFPNYSSELNVNALLLGDSALYLCASSLRTGGGETQYFGPGTRLLVL.

The chain couples TRBV5-6 to TRBJ2-7, with a weak D call TRBD2 (5 bases). The germline V and J ends were trimmed by 1 base and 5 bases, with 13 bases remaining between them. CDR1 and CDR2 from the germline V gene are SGHDT and YYEEEE. The CDR3 has 14 residues. The DNA of the CDR3 is TGTGCCAGCAGCTTGAGGCGGGTCTGGCACGAGCAGTACTTC. This codes for CASSLRRVWHEQYF. Full variable domain (rest looked up from reference TRBV5-6 and TRBJ2-7): DAGVTQSPTHLIKTRGQQVTLRCSPKSGHDTVSWYQQALGQGPQFIFQYYEEEERQRGNFPDRFSGHQFPNYSSELNVNALLLGDSALYLCASSLRRVWHEQYFGPGTRLTVT.

The CDR3 region has the DNA TGTGCCAGCAGTCCTACGAAGGGAAGGGGTAGGGGCAATCAGCCCCAGCATTTT. This translates into CASSPTKGRGRGNQPQHF. The rearrangement uses TRBV28 and TRBJ1-5; D might be TRBD1 (5 bases). Trimming took 5 bases from V and 2 from J, leaving 22 bases between them. CDR3 length: 18 amino acids. In germline, CDR1 is MDHEN, CDR2 SYDVKM.

The chain combines TRBV28 with TRBJ1-3; D gene unclear. Per germline, CDR1 MDHEN and CDR2 SYDVKM. The V gene lost 3 bases and the J gene lost 6 bases, with 12 bases spanning the gap. CDR3 length: 14 residues. CDR3 sequence: CASSLPGPLNTIYF. The DNA of the CDR3 is TGTGCCAGCAGTTTGCCAGGCCCCTTAAACACCATATATTTT.

This clone was seen only a few times. The chain is built from TRBV19 and TRBJ1-5; no reliable D call. Germline V gene sequence: CDR1 LNHDA, CDR2 SQIVND (reference sequence). The CDR3 consists of 12 residues. V lost 3 bases and J 7 bases, leaving 7 bases between the germline ends. In DNA, the CDR3 is TGTGCCAGTAGTATTTTCGCGCAGCCCCAGCATTTT. Translation gives CASSIFAQPQHF.

V usage is TRBV2 and J usage is TRBJ2-4; maybe TRBD2 (6 bases). Germline CDR1 is SNHLY and CDR2 is FYNNEI. The germline V and J ends were trimmed by 6 bases and 3 bases, with 12 bases remaining between them. CDR3 size: 14 residues. In DNA, the CDR3 is TGTGCCAGCAGGGCCCCGGACTACAAAAACATTCAGTACTTC. It encodes CASRAPDYKNIQYF. Complete variable domain (other parts from reference TRBV2 and TRBJ2-4): EPEVTQTPSHQVTQMGQEVILRCVPISNHLYFYWYRQILGQKVEFLVSFYNNEISEKSEIFDDQFSVERPDGSNFTLKIRSTKLEDSAMYFCASRAPDYKNIQYFGAGTRLSVL.

The chain couples TRBV10-1 to TRBJ2-7; 13 bases are a match to TRBD2. Germline lookup yields CDR1 WNHNN and CDR2 SYGVQD (reference sequence). V dropped 5 bases and J dropped 4; count of bases not matched to a gene: 5. This CDR3 is built from 15 residues. The DNA for the CDR3 is TGCGCCAGCAGTCTGACTAGCGGGGGGCCTTACGAGCAGTACTTC. It encodes CASSLTSGGPYEQYF.

V gene TRBV5-1 combines with J gene TRBJ2-5; 10 bases agree with TRBD1. The CDR3 is made up of 16 amino acids. Unmatched junction bases numbered 6, after V lost 2 bases and J lost 2 bases. Germline CDR1 is SGHRS and CDR2 is YFSETQ. Written as DNA, the CDR3 is TGCGCCAGCAGCTTCAACGGACAGGGGGGACAAGAGACCCAGTACTTC. This sequence encodes CASSFNGQGGQETQYF.

CDR3: CASSLRDRGPDTGELFF. DNA for the CDR3: TGTGCCAGCAGCTTAAGGGACAGGGGGCCGGACACCGGGGAGCTGTTTTTT. The chain links TRBV7-8 to TRBJ2-2, with TRBD1 matching over 12 bases. Germline lookup yields CDR1 SGHVS and CDR2 FQNEAQ. This CDR3 is built from 17 residues. The V and J ends lost 2 bases and 3 bases, in that order; junction bases with no gene match: 4.

The CDR3 region has the DNA TGTGCCAGCAGTGTACCTAGCGGGGGGCGGAACGAGCAGTACTTC. It is translated as CASSVPSGGRNEQYF. The chain carries TRBV28 and TRBJ2-7; 11 bases agree with TRBD2. Germline loops: CDR1 MDHEN, CDR2 SYDVKM. The V segment lost 5 bases and the J segment 5 bases; nucleotides outside the gene matches: 8. The CDR3 spans 15 residues.

The rearrangement joins TRBV28 to TRBJ2-1; 7 bases match TRBD2. The J segment lost 4 bases and the V segment lost 5 bases, leaving 8 bases of the junction unmatched. Germline V lookup: CDR1 MDHEN, CDR2 SYDVKM. The CDR3 has 15 amino acids. The DNA of the CDR3 is TGTGCCAGCAGTGATGAGCGGGAACTTTACAATGAGCAGTTCTTC. It translates to CASSDERELYNEQFF.

This sequence joins TRBV4-1 and TRBJ1-5, with 10 bases matching TRBD1. The germline gives CDR1 MGHRA, CDR2 YSYEKL. The CDR3 contains 16 residues. J lost 0 bases, V lost 6 bases, and 5 bases had no gene match. In nucleotides, the CDR3 is TGCGCCAGCAGAGCGACAGGGGGCGATAGCAATCAGCCCCAGCATTTT. Protein sequence: CASRATGGDSNQPQHF.

The chain links TRBV10-3 to TRBJ2-7, with 9 bases matching TRBD2. Germline V CDR1 and CDR2: ENHRY, SYGVKD. The CDR3 totals 14 residues. Trimming cost V 6 bases and J 0 bases; bases outside gene matches: 3. The CDR3 sequence: CAIRLAGISYEQYF. CDR3 in DNA: TGTGCCATCAGACTAGCGGGCATCTCCTACGAGCAGTACTTC.

The V gene is TRBV4-2, the J gene TRBJ2-7, with a weak D call TRBD2 (6 bases). The germline V and J ends were trimmed by 4 bases and 2 bases, with 21 bases remaining between them. The CDR3 has 17 residues. Germline V gene lookup returns CDR1 LGHNA and CDR2 YNFKEQ. CDR3 protein: CASSLQGRGSQPYEQYF. The CDR3 coding sequence is TGTGCCAGCAGCCTCCAGGGCCGGGGGAGTCAGCCCTACGAGCAGTACTTC.

The rearrangement links TRBV5-1 to TRBJ2-5, with 10 nucleotides matching TRBD1. This CDR3 is 15 amino acids long. Germline CDR1 reads SGHRS; CDR2 reads YFSETQ. Germline trimming cut 4 bases from V and 3 bases from J; bases unmatched to any gene: 6. Here the CDR3 reads CASSPDRGREETQYF. DNA for the CDR3: TGCGCCAGCAGCCCCGACAGGGGGCGCGAAGAGACCCAGTACTTC.

This sequence joins TRBV9 and TRBJ1-4; unclear D gene. V dropped 0 bases and J dropped 4 bases, with 16 bases sitting between them. Germline loops: CDR1 SGDLS, CDR2 YYNGEE. The CDR3 length is 17 residues. In DNA, the CDR3 is TGTGCCAGCAGCGTAGAAGTTGGAGTAGGTATTAATGAAAAACTGTTTTTT. The encoded protein is CASSVEVGVGINEKLFF.

This sequence joins TRBV7-8 and TRBJ2-3, with 12 bases aligning to TRBD2. The J segment lost 6 bases and the V segment lost 5 bases, leaving 6 bases of the junction unmatched. The CDR3 is 15 amino acids. CDR1 is SGHVS and CDR2 is FQNEAQ in the germline V gene. This CDR3 is CASSLTSGSADTQYF. For the CDR3, the DNA is TGTGCCAGCAGCCTGACTAGCGGGAGCGCGGATACGCAGTATTTT. Full variable domain (missing parts from reference TRBV7-8 and TRBJ2-3): GAGVSQSPRYKVAKRGQDVALRCDPISGHVSLFWYQQALGQGPEFLTYFQNEAQLDKSGLPSDRFFAERPEGSVSTLKIQRTQQEDSAVYLCASSLTSGSADTQYFGPGTRLTVL.

The chain recombines TRBV28 with TRBJ2-6, with D possibly being TRBD2 (6 bases). Germline lookup yields CDR1 MDHEN and CDR2 SYDVKM. Between the trimmed V and J ends, which lost 2 bases and 0 bases, there was a span of 14 bases. This CDR3 region has 18 residues. CDR3 sequence: CASSLGWGEGSGANVLTF. The CDR3 DNA is TGTGCCAGCAGTTTAGGGTGGGGGGAAGGCTCTGGGGCCAACGTCCTGACTTTC. Full variable domain (remainder filled in from reference TRBV28 and TRBJ2-6): DVKVTQSSRYLVKRTGEKVFLECVQDMDHENMFWYRQDPGLGLRLIYFSYDVKMKEKGDIPEGYSVSREKKERFSLILESASTNQTSMYLCASSLGWGEGSGANVLTFGAGSRLTVL.